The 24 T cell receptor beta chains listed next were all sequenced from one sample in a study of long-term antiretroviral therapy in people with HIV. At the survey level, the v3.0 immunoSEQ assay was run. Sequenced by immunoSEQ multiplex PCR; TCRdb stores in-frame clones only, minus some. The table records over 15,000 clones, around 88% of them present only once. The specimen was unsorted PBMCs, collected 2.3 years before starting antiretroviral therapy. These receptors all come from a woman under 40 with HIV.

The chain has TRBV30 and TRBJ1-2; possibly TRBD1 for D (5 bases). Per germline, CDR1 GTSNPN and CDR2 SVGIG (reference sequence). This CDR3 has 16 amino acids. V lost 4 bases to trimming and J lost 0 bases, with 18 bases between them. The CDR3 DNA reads TGTGCCTGGACCAGAGGCGGGGGTTTCACTAACTATGGCTACACCTTC. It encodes CAWTRGGGFTNYGYTF.

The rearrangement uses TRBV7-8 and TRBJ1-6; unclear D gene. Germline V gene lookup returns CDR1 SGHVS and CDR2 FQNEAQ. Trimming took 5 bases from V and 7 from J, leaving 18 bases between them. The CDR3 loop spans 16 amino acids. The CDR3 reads CASSPLEGTVNSPLHF. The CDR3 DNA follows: TGTGCCAGCAGCCCCCTAGAAGGAACGGTGAATTCACCCCTCCACTTT.

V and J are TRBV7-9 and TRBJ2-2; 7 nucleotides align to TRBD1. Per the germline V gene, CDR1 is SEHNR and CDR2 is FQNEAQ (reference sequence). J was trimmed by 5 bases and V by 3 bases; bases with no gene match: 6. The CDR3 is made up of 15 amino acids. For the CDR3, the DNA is TGTGCCAGCAGCTTGGGACAGATCCGGACCGGGGAGCTGTTTTTT. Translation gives CASSLGQIRTGELFF.

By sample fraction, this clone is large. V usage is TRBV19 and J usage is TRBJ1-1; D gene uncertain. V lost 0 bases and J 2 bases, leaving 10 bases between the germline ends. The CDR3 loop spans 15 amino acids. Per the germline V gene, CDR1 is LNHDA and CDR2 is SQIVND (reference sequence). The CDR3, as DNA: TGTGCCAGTAGTATAGATGGTCAGGATAACACTGAAGCTTTCTTT. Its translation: CASSIDGQDNTEAFF.

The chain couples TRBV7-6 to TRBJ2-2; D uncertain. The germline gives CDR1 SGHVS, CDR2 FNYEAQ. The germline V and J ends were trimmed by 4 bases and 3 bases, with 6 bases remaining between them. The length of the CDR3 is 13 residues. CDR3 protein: CASSSQYTGELFF. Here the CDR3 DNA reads TGTGCCAGCAGCTCCCAGTACACCGGGGAGCTGTTTTTT.

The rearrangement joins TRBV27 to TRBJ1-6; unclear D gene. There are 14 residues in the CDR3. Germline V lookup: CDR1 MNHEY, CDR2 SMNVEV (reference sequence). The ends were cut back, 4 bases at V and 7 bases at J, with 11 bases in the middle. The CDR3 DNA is TGTGCCAGCAGTTACGTCGTGGGGAATTCACCCCTCCACTTT. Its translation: CASSYVVGNSPLHF.

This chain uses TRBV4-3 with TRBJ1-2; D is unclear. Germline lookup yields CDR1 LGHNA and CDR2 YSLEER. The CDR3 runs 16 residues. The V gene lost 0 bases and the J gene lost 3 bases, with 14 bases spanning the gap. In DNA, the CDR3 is TGCGCCAGCAGCCAAGATGCGGCGGGGAATTACTATGGCTACACCTTC. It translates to CASSQDAAGNYYGYTF.

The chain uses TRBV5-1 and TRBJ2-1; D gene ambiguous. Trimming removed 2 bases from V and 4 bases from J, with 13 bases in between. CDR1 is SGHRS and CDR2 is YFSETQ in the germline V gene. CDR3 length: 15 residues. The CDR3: CASSLNRGPYNEQFF. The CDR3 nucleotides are TGCGCCAGCAGCTTAAATCGAGGACCTTACAATGAGCAGTTCTTC.

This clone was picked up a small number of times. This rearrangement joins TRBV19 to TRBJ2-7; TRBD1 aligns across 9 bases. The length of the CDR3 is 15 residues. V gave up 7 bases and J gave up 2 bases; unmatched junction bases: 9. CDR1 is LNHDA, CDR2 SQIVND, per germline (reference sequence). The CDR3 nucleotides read TGTGCCAGTACCGAAAGGGGGACAGGGACCTACGAGCAGTACTTC. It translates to CASTERGTGTYEQYF.

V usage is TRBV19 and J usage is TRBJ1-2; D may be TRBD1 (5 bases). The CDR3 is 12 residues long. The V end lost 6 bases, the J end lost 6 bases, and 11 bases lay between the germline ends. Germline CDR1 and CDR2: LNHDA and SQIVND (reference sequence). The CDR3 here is CASRGWGNGYTF. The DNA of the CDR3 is TGTGCCAGTAGAGGCTGGGGGAATGGCTACACCTTC. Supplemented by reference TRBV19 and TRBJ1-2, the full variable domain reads DGGITQSPKYLFRKEGQNVTLSCEQNLNHDAMYWYRQDPGQGLRLIYYSQIVNDFQKGDIAEGYSVSREKKESFPLTVTSAQKNPTAFYLCASRGWGNGYTFGSGTRLTVV.

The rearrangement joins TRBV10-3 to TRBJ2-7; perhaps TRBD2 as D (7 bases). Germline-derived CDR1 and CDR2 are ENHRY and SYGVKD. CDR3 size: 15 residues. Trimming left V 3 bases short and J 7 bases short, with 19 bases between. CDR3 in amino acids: CAISDTRGARWEQYF. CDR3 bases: TGTGCCATCAGTGATACCCGGGGGGCTCGCTGGGAGCAGTACTTC.

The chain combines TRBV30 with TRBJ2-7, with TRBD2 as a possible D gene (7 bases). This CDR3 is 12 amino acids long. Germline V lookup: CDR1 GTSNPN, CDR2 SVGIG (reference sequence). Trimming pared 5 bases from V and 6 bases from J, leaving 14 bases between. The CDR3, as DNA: TGTGCCTGGGGGGGGGCTATGGTCGAGCAGTACTTC. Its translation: CAWGGAMVEQYF.

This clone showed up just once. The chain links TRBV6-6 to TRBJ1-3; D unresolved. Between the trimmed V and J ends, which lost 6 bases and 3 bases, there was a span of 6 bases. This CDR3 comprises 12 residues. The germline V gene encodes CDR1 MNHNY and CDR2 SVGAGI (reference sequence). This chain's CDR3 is CASRTLGNTIYF. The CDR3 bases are TGTGCCAGCAGGACACTTGGAAACACCATATATTTT.

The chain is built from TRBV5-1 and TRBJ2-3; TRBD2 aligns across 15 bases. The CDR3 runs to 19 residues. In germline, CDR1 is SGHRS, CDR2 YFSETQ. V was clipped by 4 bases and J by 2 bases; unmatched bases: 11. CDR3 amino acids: CASSRGTSGGTPPTDTQYF. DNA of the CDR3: TGCGCCAGCAGCAGGGGGACTAGCGGGGGGACACCACCCACAGATACGCAGTATTTT.

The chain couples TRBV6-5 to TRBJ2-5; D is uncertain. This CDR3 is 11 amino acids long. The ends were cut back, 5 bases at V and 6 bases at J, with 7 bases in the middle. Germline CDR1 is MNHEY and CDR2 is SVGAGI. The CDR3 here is CASSDGQTQYF. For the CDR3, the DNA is TGTGCCAGCAGTGACGGACAGACCCAGTACTTC.

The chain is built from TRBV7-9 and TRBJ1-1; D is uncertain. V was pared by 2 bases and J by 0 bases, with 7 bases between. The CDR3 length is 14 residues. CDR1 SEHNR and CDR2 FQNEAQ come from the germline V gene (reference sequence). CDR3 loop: CASSLHAVNTEAFF. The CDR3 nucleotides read TGTGCCAGCAGCTTACACGCGGTGAACACTGAAGCTTTCTTT.

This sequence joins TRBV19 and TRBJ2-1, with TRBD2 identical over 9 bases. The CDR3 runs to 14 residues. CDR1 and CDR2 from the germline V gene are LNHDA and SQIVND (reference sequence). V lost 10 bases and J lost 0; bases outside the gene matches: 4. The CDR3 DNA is TGTGCCACCACTAGCGGGCCCTCCTACAATGAGCAGTTCTTC. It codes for CATTSGPSYNEQFF.

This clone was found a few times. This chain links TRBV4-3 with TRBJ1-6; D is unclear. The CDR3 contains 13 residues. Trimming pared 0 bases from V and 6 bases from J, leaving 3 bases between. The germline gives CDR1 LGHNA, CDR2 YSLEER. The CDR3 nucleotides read TGCGCCAGCAGCCAAGAAAGTAATTCACCCCTCCACTTT. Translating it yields CASSQESNSPLHF.

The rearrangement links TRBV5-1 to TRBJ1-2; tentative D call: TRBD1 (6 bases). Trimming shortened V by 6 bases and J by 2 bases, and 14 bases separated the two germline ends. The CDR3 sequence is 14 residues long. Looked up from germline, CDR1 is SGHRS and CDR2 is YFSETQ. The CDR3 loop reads CASTSTGQNYGYTF. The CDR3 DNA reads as TGCGCCAGCACTAGTACAGGGCAGAACTATGGCTACACCTTC.

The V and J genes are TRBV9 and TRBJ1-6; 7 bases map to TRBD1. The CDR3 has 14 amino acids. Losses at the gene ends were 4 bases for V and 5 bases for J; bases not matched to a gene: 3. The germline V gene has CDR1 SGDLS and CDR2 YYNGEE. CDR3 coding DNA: TGTGCCAGCAGCTCAACAGGGGATAATTCACCCCTCCACTTT. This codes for CASSSTGDNSPLHF.

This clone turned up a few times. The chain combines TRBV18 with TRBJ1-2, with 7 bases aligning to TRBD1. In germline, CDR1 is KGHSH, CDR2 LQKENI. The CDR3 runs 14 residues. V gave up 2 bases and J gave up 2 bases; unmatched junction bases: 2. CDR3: CASSPSTGNYGYTF. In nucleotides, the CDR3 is TGTGCCAGCTCACCATCGACAGGGAACTATGGCTACACCTTC.

The CDR3 region has the DNA TGTGCCAGCAGCCCCTCGGGGAGGCGGGTACAGCCCCAGCATTTT. Protein sequence: CASSPSGRRVQPQHF. The chain couples TRBV10-3 to TRBJ1-5, with D unresolved. Trimming took off 10 bases at V and 7 bases at J, with 23 bases between the two ends. The CDR3 loop spans 15 amino acids. Germline-derived CDR1 and CDR2 are ENHRY and SYGVKD.

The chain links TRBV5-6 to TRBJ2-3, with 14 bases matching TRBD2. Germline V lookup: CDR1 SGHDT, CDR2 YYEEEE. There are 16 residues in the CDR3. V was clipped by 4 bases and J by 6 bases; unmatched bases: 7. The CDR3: CASSMGLAGVGDTQYF. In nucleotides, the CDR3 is TGTGCCAGCAGCATGGGACTAGCGGGGGTAGGGGATACGCAGTATTTT.

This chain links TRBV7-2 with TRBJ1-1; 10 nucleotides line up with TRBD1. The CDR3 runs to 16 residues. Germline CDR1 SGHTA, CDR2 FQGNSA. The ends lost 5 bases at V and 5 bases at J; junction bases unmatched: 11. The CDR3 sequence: CASSVRQGAMGTEAFF. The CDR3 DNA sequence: TGTGCCAGCAGCGTACGACAGGGGGCAATGGGGACTGAAGCTTTCTTT.